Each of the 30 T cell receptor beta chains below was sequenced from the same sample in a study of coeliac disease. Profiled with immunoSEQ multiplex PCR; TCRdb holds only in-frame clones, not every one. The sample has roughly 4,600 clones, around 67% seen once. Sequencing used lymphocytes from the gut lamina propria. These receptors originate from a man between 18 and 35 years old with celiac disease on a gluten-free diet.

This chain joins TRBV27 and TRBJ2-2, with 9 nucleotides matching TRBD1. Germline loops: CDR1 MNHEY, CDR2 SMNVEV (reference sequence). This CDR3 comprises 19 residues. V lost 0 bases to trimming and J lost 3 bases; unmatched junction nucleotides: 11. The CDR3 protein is CASSLSRDRALQDTGELFF. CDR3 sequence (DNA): TGTGCCAGCAGTTTATCTCGGGACAGGGCCCTTCAGGACACCGGGGAGCTGTTTTTT.

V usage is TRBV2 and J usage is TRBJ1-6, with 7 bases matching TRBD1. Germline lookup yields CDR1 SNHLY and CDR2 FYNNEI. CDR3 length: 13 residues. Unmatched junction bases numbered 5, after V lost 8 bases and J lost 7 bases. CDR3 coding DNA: TGTGCCAGCTCGGGACAGCTAAATTCACCCCTCCACTTT. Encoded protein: CASSGQLNSPLHF.

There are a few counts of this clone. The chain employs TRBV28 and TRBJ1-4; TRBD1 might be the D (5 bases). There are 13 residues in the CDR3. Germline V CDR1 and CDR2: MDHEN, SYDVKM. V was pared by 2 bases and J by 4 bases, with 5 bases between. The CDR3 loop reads CASSLGHNEKLFF. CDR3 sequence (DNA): TGTGCCAGCAGTTTAGGACATAATGAAAAACTGTTTTTT. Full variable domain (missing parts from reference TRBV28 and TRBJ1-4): DVKVTQSSRYLVKRTGEKVFLECVQDMDHENMFWYRQDPGLGLRLIYFSYDVKMKEKGDIPEGYSVSREKKERFSLILESASTNQTSMYLCASSLGHNEKLFFGSGTQLSVL.

The CDR3 nucleotides are TGCGCCAGCAGCCAAGATCTAAACTTCAAGAACTATGGCTACACCTTC. Translation: CASSQDLNFKNYGYTF. The V gene is TRBV4-3, the J gene TRBJ1-2; D gene ambiguous. The CDR3 is made up of 16 amino acids. V lost 0 bases, J lost 2 bases, and 13 bases lay in between. CDR1 is LGHNA and CDR2 is YSLEER in the germline V gene.

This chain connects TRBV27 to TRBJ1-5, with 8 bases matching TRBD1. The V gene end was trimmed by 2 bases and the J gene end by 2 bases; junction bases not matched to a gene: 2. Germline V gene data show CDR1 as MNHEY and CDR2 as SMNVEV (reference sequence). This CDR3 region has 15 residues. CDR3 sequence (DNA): TGTGCCAGCAGTTTAGTGGGACAGGGCAATCAGCCCCAGCATTTT. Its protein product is CASSLVGQGNQPQHF.

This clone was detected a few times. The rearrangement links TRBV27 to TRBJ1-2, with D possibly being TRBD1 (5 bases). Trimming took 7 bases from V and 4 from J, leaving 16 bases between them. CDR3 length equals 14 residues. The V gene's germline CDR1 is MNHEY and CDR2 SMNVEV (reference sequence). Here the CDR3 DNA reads TGTGCCAGCACTCAACCGGGGGGTGGCTATGGCTACACCTTC. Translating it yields CASTQPGGGYGYTF.

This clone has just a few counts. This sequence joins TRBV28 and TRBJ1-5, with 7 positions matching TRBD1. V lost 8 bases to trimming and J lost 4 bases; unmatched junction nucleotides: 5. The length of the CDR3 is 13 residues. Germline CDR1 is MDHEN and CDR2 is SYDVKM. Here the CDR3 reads CASQTGTNQPQHF. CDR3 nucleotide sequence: TGTGCCAGCCAGACAGGGACTAATCAGCCCCAGCATTTT.

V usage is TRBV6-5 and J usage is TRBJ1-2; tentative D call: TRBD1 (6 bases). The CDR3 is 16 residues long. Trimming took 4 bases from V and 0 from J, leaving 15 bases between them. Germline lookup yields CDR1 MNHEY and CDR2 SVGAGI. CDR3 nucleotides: TGTGCCAGCAGTTTAATGGCAGGGACAACTAACTATGGCTACACCTTC. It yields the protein CASSLMAGTTNYGYTF.

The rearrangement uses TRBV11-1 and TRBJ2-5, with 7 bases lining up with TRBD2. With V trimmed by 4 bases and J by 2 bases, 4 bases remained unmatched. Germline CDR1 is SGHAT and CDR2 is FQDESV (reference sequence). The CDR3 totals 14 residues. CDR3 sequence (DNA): TGTGCCAGCAGCTCCCGGGGACTACAAGAGACCCAGTACTTC. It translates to CASSSRGLQETQYF. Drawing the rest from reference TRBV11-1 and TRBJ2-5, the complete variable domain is EAEVAQSPRYKITEKSQAVAFWCDPISGHATLYWYRQILGQGPELLVQFQDESVVDDSQLPKDRFSAERLKGVDSTLKIQPAELGDSAMYLCASSSRGLQETQYFGPGTRLLVL.

In DNA, the CDR3 is TGCGCCAGCAGCTTAACAGGGCAAGGCACTGAAGCTTTCTTT. Translated, it gives CASSLTGQGTEAFF. The gene calls are TRBV5-1 and TRBJ1-1; perhaps TRBD1 as D (6 bases). The CDR3 extends over 14 amino acids. V dropped 2 bases and J dropped 4 bases, with 12 bases sitting between them. The germline V gene encodes CDR1 SGHRS and CDR2 YFSETQ.

CDR3 in DNA: TGTGCCAGCAGCCCGGGGGGGGGAATGAGACTAACCTATGGCTACACCTTC. Encoded protein: CASSPGGGMRLTYGYTF. The chain combines TRBV7-2 with TRBJ1-2; possibly TRBD1 for D (5 bases). From germline, CDR1 is SGHTA and CDR2 FQGNSA. This CDR3 region has 17 residues. Trimming pared 5 bases from V and 4 bases from J, leaving 23 bases between. The full variable domain, in which reference TRBV7-2 and TRBJ1-2 provide the parts outside the CDR3, is GAGVSQSPSNKVTEKGKDVELRCDPISGHTALYWYRQSLGQGLEFLIYFQGNSAPDKSGLPSDRFSAERTGGSVSTLTIQRTQQEDSAVYLCASSPGGGMRLTYGYTFGSGTRLTVV.

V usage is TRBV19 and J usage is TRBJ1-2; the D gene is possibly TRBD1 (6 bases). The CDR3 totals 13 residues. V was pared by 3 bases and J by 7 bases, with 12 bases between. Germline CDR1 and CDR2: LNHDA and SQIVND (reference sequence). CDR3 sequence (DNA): TGTGCCAGTAGTATCTCGGGGGGCCTTGGCTACACCTTC. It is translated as CASSISGGLGYTF.

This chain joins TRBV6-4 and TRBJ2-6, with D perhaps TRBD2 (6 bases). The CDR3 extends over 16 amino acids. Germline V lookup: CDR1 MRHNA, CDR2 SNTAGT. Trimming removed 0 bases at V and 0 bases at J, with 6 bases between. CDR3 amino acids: CASSDSSGSGANVLTF. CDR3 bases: TGTGCCAGCAGTGACTCTAGCGGCTCTGGGGCCAACGTCCTGACTTTC.

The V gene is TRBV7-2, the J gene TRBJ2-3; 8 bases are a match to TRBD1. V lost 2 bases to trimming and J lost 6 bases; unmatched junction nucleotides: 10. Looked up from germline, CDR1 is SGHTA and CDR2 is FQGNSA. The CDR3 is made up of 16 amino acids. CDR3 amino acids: CASSLLWAGGADTQYF. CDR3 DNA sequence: TGTGCCAGCAGCTTACTTTGGGCAGGGGGCGCGGATACGCAGTATTTT. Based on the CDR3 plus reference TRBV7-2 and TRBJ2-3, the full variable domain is GAGVSQSPSNKVTEKGKDVELRCDPISGHTALYWYRQSLGQGLEFLIYFQGNSAPDKSGLPSDRFSAERTGGSVSTLTIQRTQQEDSAVYLCASSLLWAGGADTQYFGPGTRLTVL.

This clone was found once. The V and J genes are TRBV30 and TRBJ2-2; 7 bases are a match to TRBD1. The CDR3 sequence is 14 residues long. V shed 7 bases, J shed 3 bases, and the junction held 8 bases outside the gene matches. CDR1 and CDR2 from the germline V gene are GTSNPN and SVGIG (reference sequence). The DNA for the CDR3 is TGTGCCTTCAAGGGCAGGGGGTACACCGGGGAGCTGTTTTTT. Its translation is CAFKGRGYTGELFF. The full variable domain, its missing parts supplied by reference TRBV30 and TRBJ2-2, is SQTIHQWPATLVQPVGSPLSLECTVEGTSNPNLYWYRQAAGRGLQLLFYSVGIGQISSEVPQNLSASRPQDRQFILSSKKLLLSDSGFYLCAFKGRGYTGELFFGEGSRLTVL.

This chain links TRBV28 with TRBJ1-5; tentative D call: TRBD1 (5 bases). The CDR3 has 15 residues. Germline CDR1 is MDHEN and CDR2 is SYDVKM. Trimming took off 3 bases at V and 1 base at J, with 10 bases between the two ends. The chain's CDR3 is CASSFAGASNQPQHF. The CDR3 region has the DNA TGTGCCAGCAGTTTTGCTGGGGCCAGCAATCAGCCCCAGCATTTT.

CDR3 amino acids: CASSLARNTEAFF. The CDR3 DNA sequence: TGTGCCAGCAGCTTAGCCCGGAACACTGAAGCTTTCTTT. The chain links TRBV7-2 to TRBJ1-1; no clear D. The CDR3 sequence is 13 residues long. Per the germline V gene, CDR1 is SGHTA and CDR2 is FQGNSA. V was shortened by 0 bases and J by 1 base, with 3 bases between the two germline ends. The full variable domain, with the rest looked up from reference TRBV7-2 and TRBJ1-1, is GAGVSQSPSNKVTEKGKDVELRCDPISGHTALYWYRQSLGQGLEFLIYFQGNSAPDKSGLPSDRFSAERTGGSVSTLTIQRTQQEDSAVYLCASSLARNTEAFFGQGTRLTVV.

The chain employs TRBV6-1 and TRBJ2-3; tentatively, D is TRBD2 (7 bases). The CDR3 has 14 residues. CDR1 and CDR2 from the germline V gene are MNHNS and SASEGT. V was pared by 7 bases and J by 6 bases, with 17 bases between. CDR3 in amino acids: CASTREGGEDTQYF. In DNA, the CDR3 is TGTGCCAGCACCAGGGAGGGGGGTGAGGATACGCAGTATTTT.

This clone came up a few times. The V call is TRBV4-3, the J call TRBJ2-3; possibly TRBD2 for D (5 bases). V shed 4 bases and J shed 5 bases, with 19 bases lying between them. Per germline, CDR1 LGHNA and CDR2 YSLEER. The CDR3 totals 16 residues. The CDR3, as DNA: TGCGCCAGCAGCCCGAATAGTGGGGAGATCGGAGATACGCAGTATTTT. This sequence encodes CASSPNSGEIGDTQYF.

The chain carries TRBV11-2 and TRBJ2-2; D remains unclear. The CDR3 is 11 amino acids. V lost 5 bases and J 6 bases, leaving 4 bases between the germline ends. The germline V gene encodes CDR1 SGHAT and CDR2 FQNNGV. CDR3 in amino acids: CASSRAGELFF. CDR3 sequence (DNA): TGTGCCAGCAGCCGGGCCGGGGAGCTGTTTTTT.

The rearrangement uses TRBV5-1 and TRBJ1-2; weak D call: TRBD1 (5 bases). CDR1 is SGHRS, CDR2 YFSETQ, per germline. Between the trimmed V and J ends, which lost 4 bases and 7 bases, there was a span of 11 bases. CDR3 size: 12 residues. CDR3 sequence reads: CASSTDTGGYTF. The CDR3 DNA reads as TGCGCCAGCAGCACGGACACTGGTGGCTACACCTTC.

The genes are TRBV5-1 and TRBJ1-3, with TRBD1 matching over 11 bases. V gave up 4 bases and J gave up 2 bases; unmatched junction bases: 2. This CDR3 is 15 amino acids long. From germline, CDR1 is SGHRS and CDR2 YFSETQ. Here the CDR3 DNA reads TGCGCCAGCAGCACGGACAGGGGGCCTGGAAACACCATATATTTT. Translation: CASSTDRGPGNTIYF.

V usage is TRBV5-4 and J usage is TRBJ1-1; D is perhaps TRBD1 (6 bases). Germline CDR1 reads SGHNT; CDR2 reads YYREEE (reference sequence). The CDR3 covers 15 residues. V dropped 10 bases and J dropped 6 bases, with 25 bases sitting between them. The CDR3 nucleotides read TGTGCCCTAACGGGGGGAACAGGGTCGTTCGCTGAAGCTTTCTTT. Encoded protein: CALTGGTGSFAEAFF.

CDR3 residues: CASSLSRYNSPLHF. CDR3 DNA: TGTGCCAGCAGCTTGAGCCGGTATAATTCACCCCTCCACTTT. J is TRBJ1-6 and V is TRBV5-5; D gene uncertain. Germline assignment: CDR1 SGHKS and CDR2 YYEKEE (reference sequence). This CDR3 comprises 14 residues. V was cut by 1 base and J by 4 bases, with 6 bases left in between.

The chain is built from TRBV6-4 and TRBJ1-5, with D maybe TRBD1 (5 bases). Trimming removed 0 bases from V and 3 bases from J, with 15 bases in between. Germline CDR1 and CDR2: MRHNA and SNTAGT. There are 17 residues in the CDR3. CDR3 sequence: CASSDSSEGPYNQPQHF. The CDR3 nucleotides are TGTGCCAGCAGTGACTCGTCGGAGGGGCCGTACAATCAGCCCCAGCATTTT.

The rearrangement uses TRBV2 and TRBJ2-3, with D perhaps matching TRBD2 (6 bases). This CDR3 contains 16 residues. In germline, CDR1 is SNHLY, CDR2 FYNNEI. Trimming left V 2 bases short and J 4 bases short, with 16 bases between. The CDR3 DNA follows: TGTGCCAGCAGTGAAATGACGGAACCGGGGGCAGATACGCAGTATTTT. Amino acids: CASSEMTEPGADTQYF.

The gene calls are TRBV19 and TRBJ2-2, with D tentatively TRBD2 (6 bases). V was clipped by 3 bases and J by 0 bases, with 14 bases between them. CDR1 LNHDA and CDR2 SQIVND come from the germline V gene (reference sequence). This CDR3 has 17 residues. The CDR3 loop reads CASSMAGTYANTGELFF. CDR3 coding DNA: TGTGCCAGTAGTATGGCGGGGACGTACGCGAACACCGGGGAGCTGTTTTTT.

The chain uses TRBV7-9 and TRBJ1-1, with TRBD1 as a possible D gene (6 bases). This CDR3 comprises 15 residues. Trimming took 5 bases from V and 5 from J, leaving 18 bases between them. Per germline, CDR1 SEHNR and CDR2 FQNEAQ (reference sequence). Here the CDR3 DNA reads TGTGCCAGCAGCCCTGTTGGGGGCGAGGGGACTGAAGCTTTCTTT. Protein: CASSPVGGEGTEAFF.

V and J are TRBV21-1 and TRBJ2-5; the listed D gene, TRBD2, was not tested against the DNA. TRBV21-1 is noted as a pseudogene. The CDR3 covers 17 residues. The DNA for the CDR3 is TGTGCCAGCAGCAAAGTACGCCTGAGGGACGCGGGACAGACCCAGTACTTC. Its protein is CASSKVRLRDAGQTQYF.

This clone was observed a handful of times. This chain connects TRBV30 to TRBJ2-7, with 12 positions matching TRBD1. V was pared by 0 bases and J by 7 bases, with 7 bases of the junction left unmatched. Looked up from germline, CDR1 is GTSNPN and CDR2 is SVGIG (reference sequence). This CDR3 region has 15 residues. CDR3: CAWSVLGTGGGEQYF. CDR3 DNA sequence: TGTGCCTGGAGTGTACTTGGGACAGGGGGCGGGGAGCAGTACTTC.